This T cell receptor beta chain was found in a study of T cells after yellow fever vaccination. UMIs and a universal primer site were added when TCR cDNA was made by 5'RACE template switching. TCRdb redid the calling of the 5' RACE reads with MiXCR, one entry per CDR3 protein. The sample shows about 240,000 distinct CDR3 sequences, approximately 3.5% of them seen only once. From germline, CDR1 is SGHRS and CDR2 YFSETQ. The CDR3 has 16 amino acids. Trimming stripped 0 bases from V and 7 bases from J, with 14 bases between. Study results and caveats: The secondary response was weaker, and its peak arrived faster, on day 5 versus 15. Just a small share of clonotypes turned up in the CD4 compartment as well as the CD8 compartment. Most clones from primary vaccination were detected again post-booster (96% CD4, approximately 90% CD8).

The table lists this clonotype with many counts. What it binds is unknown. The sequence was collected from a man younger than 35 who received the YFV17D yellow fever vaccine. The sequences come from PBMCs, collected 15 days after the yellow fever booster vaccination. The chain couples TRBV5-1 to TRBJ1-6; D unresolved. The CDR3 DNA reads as TGCGCCAGCAGCTTGGCTTCGGCAGGCGGAAATTCACCCCTCCACTTT. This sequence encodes CASSLASAGGNSPLHF.